Listed below are T cell receptor beta chains from one sample, sequenced in a study of CD8 T cells in Susac syndrome. One entry per CDR3 protein, called by TCRdb with MiXCR from the immunoSEQ multiplex PCR reads. The data contain approximately 120,000 distinct CDR3 sequences, 85% to 95% of them singletons. The sample consisted of CD8+ T cells from PBMCs. Receptors were obtained from a human donor with multiple sclerosis. CDR3s include the opening cysteine and the closing phenylalanine or tryptophan. A D gene is named only where the DNA matches it firmly. Rows may omit the clone size; those that give it use once, few, many or a size class.

CDR3 DNA,CDR3 protein,V gene,clone size,D gene,J gene
TGCAGTGCGCGGGACGTGGGGTCGACCGGGGAGCTGTTTTTT,CSARDVGSTGELFF,TRBV20-1,NA,NA,TRBJ2-2
TGTGCCAGCAGAACGACAGGTCGGTCGAACTATGGCTACACCTTC,CASRTTGRSNYGYTF,TRBV28,NA,NA,TRBJ1-2
TGCGCCAGCAGCCAAGATCAACGGGGAGGCAATCAGCCCCAGCATTTT,CASSQDQRGGNQPQHF,TRBV4-1,NA,NA,TRBJ1-5
TGCGCCAGCAGCTTAGTAACGGGGGGGCCAAGAAACATTCAGTACTTC,CASSLVTGGPRNIQYF,TRBV5-1,NA,TRBD2,TRBJ2-4
TGTGCCAGCAGTGATACGGGGTTGGCAGATACGCAGTATTTT,CASSDTGLADTQYF,TRBV6-1,NA,NA,TRBJ2-3
TGTGCCAGCAGCTTGGCGGACAATATTCAAGAGACCCAGTACTTC,CASSLADNIQETQYF,TRBV5-4,NA,NA,TRBJ2-5
TGTGCCAGCACCGGGCCCAGGTGGGACCCCACCGGGGAGCTGTTTTTT,CASTGPRWDPTGELFF,TRBV2,NA,NA,TRBJ2-2
TGTGCCAGCAGCGTAGGACCCAGCGGGGGGTACGAGCAGTACTTC,CASSVGPSGGYEQYF,TRBV9,NA,TRBD2,TRBJ2-7
TGTGCCAGCATGCGGGGGGGCCCGGATACGCAGTATTTT,CASMRGGPDTQYF,TRBV28,once,TRBD2,TRBJ2-3
TGTGCCAGCGCCGGGGACAGGGTATTCGATGAGCAGTTCTTC,CASAGDRVFDEQFF,TRBV7-6,NA,TRBD1,TRBJ2-1
TGTGCCAGCAGCGTAGATGGGGGAGGGTCCTACAATGAGCAGTTCTTC,CASSVDGGGSYNEQFF,TRBV9,NA,TRBD2,TRBJ2-1
TGTGCCAGCAGTTACACGGGAGAGACCCAGTACTTC,CASSYTGETQYF,TRBV6-5,NA,NA,TRBJ2-5
TGTGCCAGCAGCGAGACTAGCCTCGAGCAGTTCTTC,CASSETSLEQFF,TRBV9,NA,TRBD2,TRBJ2-1
TGTGCCAGCAGCTTGGGACTAGCGGGGGCGTCCAATGAGCAGTTCTTC,CASSLGLAGASNEQFF,TRBV11-2,NA,TRBD2,TRBJ2-1
TGTGCCAGCAGCTTTACAGCAACAACTAATGAAAAACTGTTTTTT,CASSFTATTNEKLFF,TRBV7-9,NA,NA,TRBJ1-4